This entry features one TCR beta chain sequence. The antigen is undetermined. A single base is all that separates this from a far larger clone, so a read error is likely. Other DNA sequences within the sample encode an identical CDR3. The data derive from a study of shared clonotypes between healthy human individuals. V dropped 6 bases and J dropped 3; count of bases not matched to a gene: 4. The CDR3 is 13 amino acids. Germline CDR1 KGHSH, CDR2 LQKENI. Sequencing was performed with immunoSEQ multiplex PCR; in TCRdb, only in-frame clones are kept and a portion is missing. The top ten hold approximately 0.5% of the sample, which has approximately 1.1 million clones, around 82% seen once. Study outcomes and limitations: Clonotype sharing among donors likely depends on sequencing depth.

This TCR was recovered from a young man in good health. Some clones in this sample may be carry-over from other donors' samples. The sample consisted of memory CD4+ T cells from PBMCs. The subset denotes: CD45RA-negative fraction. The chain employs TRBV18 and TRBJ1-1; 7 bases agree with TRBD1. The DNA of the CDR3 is TGTGCCAGCTCCCAGGGACAGTACACTGAAGCTTTCTTT. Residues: CASSQGQYTEAFF.